The T cell receptor beta chain under discussion was sequenced for a study of CD8 T cells in Susac syndrome. The study's findings and limits: As acknowledged by the study, its TCR sequencing and HLA analysis included a relatively small number of individuals.

Germline V gives CDR1 LGHDT, CDR2 YNNKEL (reference sequence). This CDR3 has 18 amino acids. Trimming took 7 bases from V and 3 from J; bases not matched to a gene: 17. On this clonotype itself: Its specificity is unknown.

Sequencing targeted TCR beta in blood CD8+ and CD4+ T cells. RNA totalling roughly 0.45 to 1 ug underwent reverse transcription with random hexamers. TCRdb analysed the immunoSEQ multiplex PCR reads with MiXCR anew, one entry per CDR3 protein. Found here are about 47,000 distinct CDR3 sequences, more than 85% of them singletons; the top ten hold 0.41%. The sequence was obtained from a human donor in good health. This sequence joins TRBV3-1 and TRBJ2-3; 9 nucleotides match TRBD2. The sequenced sample consisted of CD8+ T cells from PBMCs. The CDR3 sequence: CASTLMNLAGSSTDTQYF. Written as DNA, the CDR3 is TGTGCCAGCACCCTGATGAACCTAGCGGGATCATCGACAGATACGCAGTATTTT.